This is a list of T cell receptor beta chains from one sample in a study of prognosis after radiotherapy for stage I lung cancer. TCRdb re-called the multiplex PCR reads through MiXCR, storing one row per CDR3 protein. The profile shows fewer than 40,000 distinct CDR3 sequences, approximately 35% of them singletons. The sequencing used PBMCs, collected before or after stereotactic body radiation therapy (not recorded which). These receptors originate from a donor at least 50 years old with non-small cell lung cancer. The CDR3 runs from the conserved cysteine through the conserved F or W. A D gene is named only where the DNA matches it firmly. Rows give clone size only sometimes, using once, few, many, or a class for an expanded clone.

size: many
J: TRBJ2-7
D: .
V: TRBV20-1
DNA: TGCAGTGCTAGAGATCAACCGGGACTCCAATACGAGCAGTACTTC
CDR3: CSARDQPGLQYEQYF

size: many
J: TRBJ1-2
D: TRBD1
V: TRBV29-1
DNA: TGCAGCGTTCAGCCCTTCACAGGGGACGACTATGGCTACACCTTC
CDR3: CSVQPFTGDDYGYTF

size: .
J: TRBJ1-2
D: .
V: TRBV12-5
DNA: TGTGCTAGTGGACCCCCCGTGGGAGTCTACACCTTC
CDR3: CASGPPVGVYTF

size: many
J: TRBJ1-6
D: .
V: TRBV27
DNA: TGTGCCAGCAGTCCGACAGGCCGAAGCTCCTATAATTCACCCCTCCACTTT
CDR3: CASSPTGRSSYNSPLHF

size: .
J: TRBJ1-5
D: TRBD1
V: TRBV6-1
DNA: TGTGCCAGCGGACAGGGCAGGGGTCAGCCCCAGCATTTT
CDR3: CASGQGRGQPQHF

size: many
J: TRBJ1-2
D: .
V: TRBV19
DNA: TGTGCCAGTAGTCCTCTCGCAGGGCCCGGGGGCTACACCTTC
CDR3: CASSPLAGPGGYTF

size: few
J: TRBJ1-5
D: TRBD1
V: TRBV29-1
DNA: TGCAGCGTTAAAGCCGGGACAGGGACAAATCAGCCCCAGCATTTT
CDR3: CSVKAGTGTNQPQHF

size: many
J: TRBJ1-2
D: TRBD1
V: TRBV19
DNA: TGTGCCAGTAGTATCCGGACAGGGGACTATGGCTACACCTTC
CDR3: CASSIRTGDYGYTF

size: many
J: TRBJ2-6
D: .
V: TRBV5-6
DNA: TGTGCCAGCAGCTTGGTCGGACGCTCTGGGGCCAACGTCCTGACTTTC
CDR3: CASSLVGRSGANVLTF

size: many
J: TRBJ1-2
D: TRBD1
V: TRBV4-2
DNA: TGTGCCAGCAGCCAAGATAGCGTGGACAGGGATTATGGCTACACCTTC
CDR3: CASSQDSVDRDYGYTF

size: many
J: TRBJ1-6
D: .
V: TRBV5-1
DNA: TGCGCCAGCAGCTTGTCAGGGTCGATAAATAATTCACCCCTCCACTTT
CDR3: CASSLSGSINNSPLHF